This is a list of T cell receptor beta chains from one sample in a study of blood T cells in healthy people across ages. TCRdb processed the 5' RACE reads anew with MiXCR; each CDR3 protein has one entry. Of 910,000 or so distinct CDR3 sequences listed, roughly 50% were seen once; the top ten hold about 22%. Sequencing input: blood. Every receptor here comes from a woman aged 55-69 years in good health. Each CDR3 is given with its conserved first and last residue. The D gene is left open where the match is weak. Size is omitted from some rows. Given values are once, few, many or a class for expanded clones.

V gene	D gene	J gene	clone size	CDR3 DNA	CDR3 protein
TRBV25-1	NA	TRBJ2-7	few	TGTGCCAGCAGTGACCCCCAGGGGACTTACTACGAGCAGTACTTC	CASSDPQGTYYEQYF
TRBV28	TRBD1	TRBJ2-7	NA	TGTGCCAGCAGTCTCGCCAGGGGGCTCTACAATGAGCAGTACTTC	CASSLARGLYNEQYF
TRBV28	NA	TRBJ2-7	NA	TGTGCCAGCATTACCTCTGGACCAGGGAGCCCCTACGAGCAGTACTTC	CASITSGPGSPYEQYF
TRBV5-1	NA	TRBJ2-3	NA	TGCGCCAGCAGCTTGGAGGGGAGAACAACAGATACGCAGTATTTT	CASSLEGRTTDTQYF
TRBV12-3/TRBV12-4	NA	TRBJ2-3	few	TGTGCCAGCAGTGTATTGGTCAGGACAGCTCGCTACACAGATACGCAGTATTTT	CASSVLVRTARYTDTQYF
TRBV10-3	NA	TRBJ2-7	NA	TGTGCCATCAGTGACCTGGCTAGGGGGTCCTACGAGCAGTACTTC	CAISDLARGSYEQYF
TRBV6-4	NA	TRBJ2-3	NA	TGTGCCAGCAGGGGAGCAGGGGCGGATACGCAGTATTTT	CASRGAGADTQYF
TRBV12-3/TRBV12-4	NA	TRBJ2-4	NA	TGTGCCAGCAGTTCCCGTGGAAGGGAGCAGTACTTC	CASSSRGREQYF
TRBV6-1	TRBD1	TRBJ1-2	NA	TGTGCCAGCAGGGACAGGGGGCGAGTCTATGGCTACACCTTC	CASRDRGRVYGYTF
TRBV7-9	NA	TRBJ2-5	NA	TGTGCCAGCAGCTTAGCTACGGGAGAGACCCAGTACTTC	CASSLATGETQYF
TRBV4-2	TRBD2	TRBJ2-3	NA	TGTGCCAGCAGCCCGACGGGACTAGTTGGGGGCACAGATACGCAGTATTTT	CASSPTGLVGGTDTQYF
TRBV12-3/TRBV12-4	TRBD2	TRBJ2-5	NA	TGTGCCAGCGCTTTGGGAGGGGAACAAGAGACCCAGTACTTC	CASALGGEQETQYF